The 5 T cell receptor beta chains listed next were all sequenced from one sample in a study of Tregs in tolerant kidney transplant recipients. TCRdb keeps only in-frame clones here, not all; method: immunoSEQ multiplex PCR. The data contain fewer than 80,000 clones, 85% to 90% of them singletons. The sequencing here drew on CD4+ T cells from blood, taken before the transplant. These receptor sequences come from a human donor who received a combined kidney and bone marrow transplant.

The rearrangement joins TRBV15 to TRBJ2-7, with D maybe TRBD2 (6 bases). V was clipped by 5 bases and J by 5 bases, with 16 bases between them. Per the germline V gene, CDR1 is LNHNV and CDR2 is YYDKDF (reference sequence). The CDR3 extends over 14 amino acids. CDR3 residues: CATSGDLPGNEQYF. In DNA, the CDR3 is TGTGCCACCAGCGGGGACTTGCCCGGGAACGAGCAGTACTTC.

The genes are TRBV5-6 and TRBJ1-2, with D possibly TRBD1 on 5 matching bases. Germline values: CDR1 SGHDT, CDR2 YYEEEE. The CDR3 runs 13 residues. V was shortened by 2 bases and J by 6 bases, with 11 bases between the two germline ends. The chain's CDR3 is CASSFGGLDGYTF. CDR3 DNA sequence: TGTGCCAGCAGCTTCGGGGGTTTGGATGGCTACACCTTC. The variable domain in full, completed from reference TRBV5-6 and TRBJ1-2, reads DAGVTQSPTHLIKTRGQQVTLRCSPKSGHDTVSWYQQALGQGPQFIFQYYEEEERQRGNFPDRFSGHQFPNYSSELNVNALLLGDSALYLCASSFGGLDGYTFGSGTRLTVV.

The chain combines TRBV7-2 with TRBJ2-1, with TRBD1 identical over 7 bases. CDR1 SGHTA and CDR2 FQGNSA come from the germline V gene. CDR3 length: 11 residues. V lost 5 bases and J lost 9; bases outside the gene matches: 1. CDR3 protein: CASSKGAEQFF. The CDR3 DNA is TGTGCCAGCAGCAAGGGGGCTGAGCAGTTCTTC.

This chain joins TRBV29-1 and TRBJ2-1; TRBD1 is a possible D gene (5 bases). Germline values: CDR1 SQVTM, CDR2 ANQGSEA. V lost 8 bases and J 5 bases, leaving 16 bases between the germline ends. This CDR3 spans 13 amino acids. The CDR3 is CSTQGRGNNEQFF. CDR3 sequence (DNA): TGCAGCACCCAGGGAAGGGGCAACAATGAGCAGTTCTTC.

With regard to this clone: Additional DNA sequences in this sample encode the identical CDR3. The rearrangement uses TRBV5-6 and TRBJ1-1; D gene uncertain. Trimming took 4 bases from V and 0 from J, leaving 16 bases between them. The CDR3 length is 16 residues. The germline V gene has CDR1 SGHDT and CDR2 YYEEEE. The CDR3 sequence is CASSRRTERMNTEAFF. The DNA for the CDR3 is TGTGCCAGCAGCAGACGGACGGAGCGGATGAACACTGAAGCTTTCTTT.